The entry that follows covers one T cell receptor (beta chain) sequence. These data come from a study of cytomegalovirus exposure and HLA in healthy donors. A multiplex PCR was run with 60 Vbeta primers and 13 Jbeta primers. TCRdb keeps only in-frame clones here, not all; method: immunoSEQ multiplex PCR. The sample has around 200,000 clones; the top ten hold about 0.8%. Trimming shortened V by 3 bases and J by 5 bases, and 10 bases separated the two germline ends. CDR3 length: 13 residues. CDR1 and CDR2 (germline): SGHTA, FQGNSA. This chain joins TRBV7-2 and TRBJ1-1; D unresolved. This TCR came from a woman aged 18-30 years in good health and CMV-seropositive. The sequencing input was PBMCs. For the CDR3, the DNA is TGTGCCAGCAGCTTCTACCGATCGACTGAAGCTTTCTTT. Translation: CASSFYRSTEAFF.